This T cell receptor beta chain derives from a study of shared clonotypes between healthy human individuals. V gave up 5 bases and J gave up 6 bases, with 14 bases separating them. In germline, CDR1 is MDHEN, CDR2 SYDVKM. CDR3 size: 14 residues. TCRdb keeps only in-frame clones here, not all; method: immunoSEQ multiplex PCR. The data contain approximately 2,000,000 clones, around 93% of them singletons. The V gene is TRBV28, the J gene TRBJ2-4; D possibly corresponds to TRBD2 (6 bases). The TCR sequence derives from a man younger than 35 in good health. Some clones in this sample may be carry-over from other donors' samples. The source material was naive CD4+ T cells from PBMCs. Subset given: CD45RA+ positively selected. CDR3 sequence: CASSLVPGANIQYF. CDR3 in DNA: TGTGCCAGCAGTCTAGTACCGGGAGCAAACATTCAGTACTTC.